The clone carrying this T cell receptor (beta chain) has only one observation. The sample originates from a study of OX40 agonist ivuxolimab in advanced cancers. Assay used: immunoSEQ multiplex PCR; TCRdb lists only in-frame clones, some missing. Of under 20,000 clones listed, about 82% are singletons. CDR3 size: 15 residues. Germline V lookup: CDR1 MNHNY, CDR2 SVGAGI (reference sequence). V shed 7 bases and J shed 7 bases, with 19 bases lying between them. This chain links TRBV6-6 with TRBJ2-2; D remains unclear. The sequence derives from an adult with an advanced solid tumor such as melanoma, head and neck, liver or kidney cancer. The material sequenced was CD4+ or CD8+ T cells sorted from blood, taken in a trial of the OX40 agonist ivuxolimab. CDR3 region: CASTLSWGWSGELFF. As DNA, the CDR3 is TGTGCCAGCACCCTAAGCTGGGGATGGAGCGGGGAGCTGTTTTTT.